This T cell receptor (beta chain) was found in a study of PD-1 blockade in classical Hodgkin lymphoma. Assay: immunoSEQ multiplex PCR; the TCRdb copy retains only in-frame clones and omits some. Counted here are about 21,000 clones, roughly two thirds occurring once; the ten biggest clones make up about 15%. Every single patient, without exception, relapsed after autologous stem cell transplantation, and brentuximab vedotin exposure varied. V lost 3 bases to trimming and J lost 4 bases, with 7 bases between them. Germline-derived CDR1 and CDR2 are MDHEN and SYDVKM. The CDR3 loop spans 12 amino acids.

The TCR sequence derives from a human donor with classical Hodgkin lymphoma. The chain employs TRBV28 and TRBJ2-7; D is unclear. Here the sequenced sample was peripheral blood mononuclear cells (PBMCs), taken at baseline. The DNA of the CDR3 is TGTGCCAGCAGTTTGGGGTTTTACGAGCAGTACTTC. Translated, it gives CASSLGFYEQYF.